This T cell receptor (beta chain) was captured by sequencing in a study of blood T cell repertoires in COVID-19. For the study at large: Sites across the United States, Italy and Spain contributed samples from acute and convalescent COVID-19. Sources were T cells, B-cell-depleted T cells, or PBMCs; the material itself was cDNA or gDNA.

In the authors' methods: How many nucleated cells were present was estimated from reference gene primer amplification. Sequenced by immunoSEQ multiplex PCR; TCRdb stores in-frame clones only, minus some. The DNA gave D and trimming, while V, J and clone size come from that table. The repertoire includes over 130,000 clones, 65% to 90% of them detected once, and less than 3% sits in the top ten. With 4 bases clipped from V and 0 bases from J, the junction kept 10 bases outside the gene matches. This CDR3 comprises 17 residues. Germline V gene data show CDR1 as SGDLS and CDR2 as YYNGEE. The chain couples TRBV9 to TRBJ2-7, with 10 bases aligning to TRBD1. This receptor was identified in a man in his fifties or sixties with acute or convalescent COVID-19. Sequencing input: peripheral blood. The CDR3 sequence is CASSPQTGGASSYEQYF. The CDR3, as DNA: TGTGCCAGCAGCCCGCAGACAGGGGGCGCGAGCTCCTACGAGCAGTACTTC.